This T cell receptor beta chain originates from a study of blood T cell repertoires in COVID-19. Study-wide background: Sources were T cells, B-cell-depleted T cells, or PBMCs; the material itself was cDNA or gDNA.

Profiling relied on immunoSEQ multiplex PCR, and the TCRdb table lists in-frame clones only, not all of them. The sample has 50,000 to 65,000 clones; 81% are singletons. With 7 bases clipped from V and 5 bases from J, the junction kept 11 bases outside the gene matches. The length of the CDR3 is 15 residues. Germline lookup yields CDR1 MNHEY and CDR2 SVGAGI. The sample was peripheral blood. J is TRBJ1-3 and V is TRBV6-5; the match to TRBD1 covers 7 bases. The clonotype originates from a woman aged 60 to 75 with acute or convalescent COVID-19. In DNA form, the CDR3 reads TGTGCCAGCAATATCCTCCGGGGACAGAGAAACACCATATATTTT. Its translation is CASNILRGQRNTIYF.